The rows below give T cell receptor beta chains drawn from one sample of a study of blood T cells in healthy people across ages. TCRdb recomputed calls from the 5' RACE reads with MiXCR, one row per CDR3 protein. The repertoire holds roughly 800,000 distinct CDR3 sequences, with 55% to 70% as singletons. Material for sequencing was blood. All receptors come from a man aged 25 to 40 in good health. Each CDR3 is given with its conserved first and last residue. The order of the fields is D gene, V gene, J gene, clone size, CDR3 protein, CDR3 DNA. D genes are given only for firm matches. Clone size is given for some rows only: seen once, a few or many times, or a class if the clone is expanded.

NA	TRBV21-1	TRBJ1-5	NA	CASSRLGGPRGSDQPQHF	TGTGCCAGCAGCAGATTAGGGGGCCCGCGGGGGAGCGATCAGCCCCAGCATTTT
TRBD2	TRBV27	TRBJ2-5	NA	CASSLYPGGRGERRETQYF	TGTGCCAGCAGTCTATACCCTGGAGGGCGGGGGGAGAGGAGAGAGACCCAGTACTTC
TRBD1	TRBV18	TRBJ1-5	NA	CASSPTRTGVEEQPQHF	TGTGCCAGCTCACCCACGCGGACAGGGGTTGAGGAGCAGCCCCAGCATTTT
NA	TRBV6-5	TRBJ2-1	NA	CASSYSRASNEQFF	TGTGCCAGCAGTTACTCGAGGGCCTCTAATGAGCAGTTCTTC
NA	TRBV30	TRBJ2-3	NA	CAWRRAAGRTDTQYF	TGTGCCTGGAGGAGGGCGGCGGGACGCACAGATACGCAGTATTTT
NA	TRBV20-1	TRBJ2-3	few	CSAQDLEGEADTQYF	TGCAGTGCCCAGGATTTGGAGGGGGAGGCAGATACGCAGTATTTT
TRBD1	TRBV12-3/TRBV12-4	TRBJ2-5	few	CASSFRGTPPQETQYF	TGTGCCAGCAGTTTCAGGGGGACCCCCCCACAAGAGACCCAGTACTTC
NA	TRBV11-2	TRBJ1-6	few	CASSLYRGSLHF	TGTGCCAGCAGCTTATATCGAGGATCCCTCCACTTT
TRBD2	TRBV6-2/TRBV6-3	TRBJ2-7	NA	CASRQRTSGSYEQYF	TGTGCCAGCAGACAACGGACTAGCGGGTCCTACGAGCAGTACTTC
TRBD2	TRBV4-2	TRBJ2-1	NA	CASSRISGGEPYNERFF	TGTGCCAGCAGCCGAATTAGCGGGGGAGAACCCTACAATGAGCGGTTCTTC
NA	TRBV20-1	TRBJ2-3	NA	CSAKRGERTDTQYF	TGCAGTGCCAAGAGGGGGGAGCGCACAGATACGCAGTATTTT
NA	TRBV4-2	TRBJ1-2	NA	CASSQDNQGQFGYTF	TGTGCCAGCAGCCAAGATAACCAGGGGCAGTTCGGCTACACCTTC
NA	TRBV29-1	TRBJ2-3	once	CSVGETDTQYF	TGCAGCGTGGGGGAAACAGATACGCAGTATTTT
NA	TRBV7-8	TRBJ1-2	NA	CASSQFQSTGVINYGYTF	TGTGCCAGCAGCCAATTCCAGTCGACAGGAGTCATTAACTATGGCTACACCTTC
NA	TRBV28	TRBJ2-1	NA	CASGTGIDEQFF	TGTGCCAGCGGCACAGGGATCGATGAGCAGTTCTTC
NA	TRBV15	TRBJ2-5	NA	CATSRVGETQYF	TGTGCCACCAGCAGAGTTGGTGAGACCCAGTACTTC
NA	TRBV4-2	TRBJ2-1	NA	CASRQGGQSTYNEQFF	TGTGCCAGCAGACAGGGAGGACAGTCGACCTACAATGAGCAGTTCTTC
TRBD1	TRBV12-3/TRBV12-4	TRBJ2-4	NA	CASSPIGRTGQRAKNIQYF	TGTGCCAGCAGTCCTATAGGGAGGACAGGGCAAAGAGCCAAAAACATTCAGTACTTC
NA	TRBV2	TRBJ1-2	NA	CASRADSTSNYGYTF	TGTGCCAGCAGAGCTGACAGTACCTCCAACTATGGCTACACCTTC
NA	TRBV29-1	TRBJ2-4	NA	CSVEEGGGAKNIQYF	TGCAGCGTTGAAGAAGGGGGAGGAGCCAAAAACATTCAGTACTTC
NA	TRBV6-4	TRBJ2-7	NA	CARRPYEQYF	TGTGCCAGACGACCTTACGAGCAGTACTTC
NA	TRBV20-1	TRBJ2-5	NA	CSARMAGKETQYF	TGCAGTGCCAGAATGGCAGGGAAAGAGACCCAGTACTTC
TRBD2	TRBV7-2	TRBJ2-7	NA	CASSLSGGGGAIYEQYF	TGTGCCAGCAGCTTATCGGGAGGAGGTGGGGCGATCTACGAGCAGTACTTC